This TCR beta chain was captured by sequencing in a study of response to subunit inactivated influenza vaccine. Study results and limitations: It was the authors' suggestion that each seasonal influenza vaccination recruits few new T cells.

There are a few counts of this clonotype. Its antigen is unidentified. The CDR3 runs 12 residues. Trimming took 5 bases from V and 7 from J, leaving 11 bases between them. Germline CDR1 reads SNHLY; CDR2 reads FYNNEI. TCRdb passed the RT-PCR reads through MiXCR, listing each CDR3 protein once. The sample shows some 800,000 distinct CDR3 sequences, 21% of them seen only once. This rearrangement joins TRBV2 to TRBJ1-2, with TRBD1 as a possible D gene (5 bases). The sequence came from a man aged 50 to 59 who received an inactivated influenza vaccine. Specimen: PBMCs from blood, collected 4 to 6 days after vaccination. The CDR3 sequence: CASSTQGGGYTF. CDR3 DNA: TGTGCCAGCAGTACCCAGGGCGGTGGCTACACCTTC.